Presented here are 11 T cell receptor beta chains from one specimen sequenced in a study of vaccination effects on CD4 cells after COVID-19. For these receptors, no antigen is known. Assay used: immunoSEQ multiplex PCR; TCRdb lists only in-frame clones, some missing. The sample has about 73,000 clones, 65% to 85% seen once. The ViraFEST assay expanded antigen-specific CD4+ T cells with viral peptide pools before sequencing. Scientists isolated CD4+ T cells after a roughly ten-day culture period ended. Nucleocapsid antibodies were negative in the vaccine recipients, who had never had SARS-CoV-2 infection. Material: CD4+ T cells from PBMCs cultured with HCoV-NL63 spike peptides, obtained before COVID-19 vaccination. The origin of the receptors is a human donor who received a COVID-19 vaccine.

The rearrangement uses TRBV6-5 and TRBJ1-1; D uncertain. Germline CDR1 is MNHEY and CDR2 is SVGAGI. V lost 5 bases and J 1 base, leaving 11 bases between the germline ends. The CDR3 has 14 residues. This chain's CDR3 is CASSLVRSNTEAFF. The CDR3 region has the DNA TGTGCCAGCAGTCTAGTGCGGTCGAACACTGAAGCTTTCTTT.

The chain links TRBV19 to TRBJ2-2, with 12 bases fitting TRBD1. Unmatched junction bases numbered 6, after V lost 5 bases and J lost 5 bases. This CDR3 contains 16 residues. CDR1 is LNHDA, CDR2 SQIVND, per germline (reference sequence). CDR3 coding DNA: TGTGCCAGTAGTCCCCGGGACAGGGGGCGAACCGGGGAGCTGTTTTTT. It codes for CASSPRDRGRTGELFF. Full variable domain (missing parts from reference TRBV19 and TRBJ2-2): DGGITQSPKYLFRKEGQNVTLSCEQNLNHDAMYWYRQDPGQGLRLIYYSQIVNDFQKGDIAEGYSVSREKKESFPLTVTSAQKNPTAFYLCASSPRDRGRTGELFFGEGSRLTVL.

The V and J genes are TRBV2 and TRBJ2-3, with D possibly TRBD2 on 5 matching bases. Between the trimmed V and J ends, which lost 5 bases and 0 bases, there was a span of 15 bases. This CDR3 comprises 16 residues. Germline values: CDR1 SNHLY, CDR2 FYNNEI. The DNA of the CDR3 is TGTGCCAGCAGTTACCCTGGAGGCGGTAGCACAGATACGCAGTATTTT. Translating gives CASSYPGGGSTDTQYF.

The chain links TRBV30 to TRBJ1-2; TRBD1 agrees at 7 bases. The CDR3 has 12 residues. Germline CDR1 GTSNPN, CDR2 SVGIG (reference sequence). V lost 5 bases and J lost 3; bases outside the gene matches: 3. The CDR3 DNA reads as TGTGCCTGGCGTGGACAGGACTATGGCTACACCTTC. It codes for CAWRGQDYGYTF.

The V call is TRBV18, the J call TRBJ2-2; D gene unclear. With 3 bases removed from V and 3 bases from J, the gap between germline ends came to 8 bases. Per the germline V gene, CDR1 is KGHSH and CDR2 is LQKENI. This CDR3 has 14 residues. DNA for the CDR3: TGTGCCAGCTCACCGGTTGTGGACACCGGGGAGCTGTTTTTT. This translates into CASSPVVDTGELFF.

This chain joins TRBV30 and TRBJ2-5; possibly TRBD2 for D (6 bases). CDR3 length: 15 residues. Trimming pared 7 bases from V and 6 bases from J, leaving 24 bases between. Germline values: CDR1 GTSNPN, CDR2 SVGIG (reference sequence). The CDR3 is CAYRTIESLQKTQYF. CDR3 sequence (DNA): TGTGCCTACAGGACTATTGAATCCCTGCAGAAGACCCAGTACTTC.

This chain connects TRBV14 to TRBJ1-2, with D perhaps matching TRBD1 (6 bases). The V end was cut by 5 bases, the J end by 4 bases, with 11 bases between. The germline V gene has CDR1 SGHDN and CDR2 FVKESK. The CDR3 length is 13 residues. The CDR3 DNA sequence: TGTGCCAGCAGCTCAGGACAGTCCTATGGCTACACCTTC. Its protein product is CASSSGQSYGYTF.

A few counts support this clone. This rearrangement joins TRBV5-1 to TRBJ2-5; possibly TRBD2 for D (6 bases). V lost 5 bases to trimming and J lost 5 bases, with 16 bases between them. The CDR3 totals 14 residues. CDR1 SGHRS and CDR2 YFSETQ come from the germline V gene. DNA for the CDR3: TGCGCCAGCAGTATTGGGGCGGGGAGGGAGACCCAGTACTTC. Encoded protein: CASSIGAGRETQYF.

The chain combines TRBV28 with TRBJ2-1; 7 bases fit TRBD2. J was trimmed by 2 bases and V by 5 bases; bases with no gene match: 9. Germline values: CDR1 MDHEN, CDR2 SYDVKM. This CDR3 comprises 16 residues. The CDR3 is CASSANPGTTYNEQFF. Here the CDR3 DNA reads TGTGCCAGCAGTGCAAACCCGGGGACTACCTACAATGAGCAGTTCTTC.

The chain has TRBV6-5 and TRBJ1-5, with 7 bases aligning to TRBD1. This CDR3 has 14 amino acids. V shed 8 bases, J shed 3 bases, and the junction held 7 bases outside the gene matches. Germline V gives CDR1 MNHEY, CDR2 SVGAGI. The CDR3 spells CASHRQGINQPQHF. CDR3 nucleotides: TGTGCCAGCCACAGACAGGGAATCAATCAGCCCCAGCATTTT.

The chain uses TRBV18 and TRBJ2-7, with D uncertain. V shed 2 bases and J shed 4 bases, with 12 bases lying between them. This CDR3 is built from 14 residues. Germline CDR1 reads KGHSH; CDR2 reads LQKENI. This chain's CDR3 is CASSPSAGLYEQYV. The CDR3 DNA follows: TGTGCCAGCTCACCATCAGCAGGTTTGTACGAGCAGTACGTC.